Following are 2 T cell receptor beta chains from one sample sequenced in a study of CD8 T cells in ankylosing spondylitis. TCRdb reanalysed the 5' RACE reads using MiXCR and keeps one entry per CDR3 protein. The sample shows 250,000 or so distinct CDR3 sequences, about 18% of them seen only once. Sequenced material: blood, either unsorted or a sorted T cell fraction (not recorded which). These receptors were collected from a male donor with ankylosing spondylitis or in good health (not recorded which).

Many counts were recorded for this clonotype. The genes are TRBV4-1 and TRBJ2-3; TRBD2 matches 8 bases. CDR1 is MGHRA, CDR2 YSYEKL, per germline. The CDR3 runs 15 residues. The trim removed 1 base at V and 0 bases at J, leaving 0 bases unmatched. This CDR3 reads CASSQVAGSTDTQYF. The CDR3 DNA reads TGCGCCAGCAGCCAAGTAGCGGGAAGCACAGATACGCAGTATTTT.

This clonotype was recorded a few times. The chain uses TRBV4-1 and TRBJ1-1; TRBD1 matches 7 bases. The J segment lost 1 base and the V segment lost 0 bases, leaving 8 bases of the junction unmatched. CDR3 length equals 17 residues. CDR1 and CDR2 from the germline V gene are MGHRA and YSYEKL. Here the CDR3 reads CASSQDNDRAPNTEAFF. The CDR3 coding sequence is TGCGCCAGCAGCCAAGATAACGACAGGGCCCCGAACACTGAAGCTTTCTTT.